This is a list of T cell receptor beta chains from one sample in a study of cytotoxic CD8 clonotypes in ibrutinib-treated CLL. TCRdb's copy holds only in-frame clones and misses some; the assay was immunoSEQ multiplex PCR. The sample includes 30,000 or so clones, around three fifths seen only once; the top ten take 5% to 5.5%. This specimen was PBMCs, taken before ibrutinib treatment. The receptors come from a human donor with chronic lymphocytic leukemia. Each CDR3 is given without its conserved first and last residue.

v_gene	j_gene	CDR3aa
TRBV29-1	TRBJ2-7	SVVLGTYEQY
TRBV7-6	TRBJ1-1	ASSSRGGLNTEAF
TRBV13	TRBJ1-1	ASSFLRPPQGLIEAF
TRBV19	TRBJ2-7	ASSPGTSGFYEQY
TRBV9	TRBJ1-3	ASSRNRGHGNTIY
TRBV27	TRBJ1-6	ASRPGGINNSPLH
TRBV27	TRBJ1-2	ASSLSTSSSNYGYT
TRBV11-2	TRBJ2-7	ASSPTTGGAKSYEQY
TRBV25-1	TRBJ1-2	ASSDPIGGYT
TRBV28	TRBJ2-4	ASSFWDHPLTKNIQY
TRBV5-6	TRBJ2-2	ASSQGFLSNGELF